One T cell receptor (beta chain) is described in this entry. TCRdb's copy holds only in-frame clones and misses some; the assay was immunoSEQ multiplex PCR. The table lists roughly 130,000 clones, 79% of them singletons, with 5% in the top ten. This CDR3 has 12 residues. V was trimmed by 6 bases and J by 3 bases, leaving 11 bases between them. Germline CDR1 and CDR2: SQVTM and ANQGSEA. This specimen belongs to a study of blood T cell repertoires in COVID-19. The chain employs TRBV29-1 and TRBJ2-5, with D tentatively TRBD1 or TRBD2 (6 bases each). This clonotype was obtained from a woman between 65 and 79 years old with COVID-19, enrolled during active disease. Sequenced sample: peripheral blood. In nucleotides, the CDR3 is TGCAGCGTGGGCGGGACAAAAGAGACCCAGTACTTC. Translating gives CSVGGTKETQYF.